This T cell receptor beta chain was sequenced during a study of human T cells and chemical hapten exposure. Study in general: Patients having alopecia areata, totalis or universalis were mostly female.

The time point is: pre-sensitization, week 0. Treatment: therapeutic diphenylcyclopropenone sensitization with weekly scalp DPC. The study's library attached unique molecular identifiers to single cDNA molecules. TCRdb reanalysed the RACE reads using MiXCR and keeps one entry per CDR3 protein. The sample holds some 400,000 distinct CDR3 sequences, around 5.5% seen once. The CDR3 runs to 15 residues. Germline CDR1 is KGHSH and CDR2 is LQKENI. Trimming left V 3 bases short and J 6 bases short, with 18 bases between. This material consisted of whole blood, taken in connection with sensitization to the hapten diphenylcyclopropenone (DPC). This TCR derives from a woman aged 50 to 60 with alopecia areata. Some clones in this sample may be carry-over from other donors' samples. V gene TRBV18 combines with J gene TRBJ2-7; possibly TRBD1 or TRBD2 for D (7 bases each). The CDR3 protein is CASSPSAQGGSEQYF. The DNA of the CDR3 is TGTGCCAGCTCACCTTCGGCTCAGGGGGGGAGCGAGCAGTACTTC.